The entry that follows covers one T cell receptor (beta chain) sequence. The sample belongs to a study of blood T cell repertoires in COVID-19. For the study at large: Samples came from the United States, Italy and Spain, spanning acute and convalescent COVID-19.

Germline V lookup: CDR1 WSHSY, CDR2 SAAADI. There are 14 residues in the CDR3. The V end lost 6 bases, the J end lost 3 bases, and 12 bases lay between the germline ends. The protocol was immunoSEQ multiplex PCR, while the TCRdb copy is restricted to in-frame clones and leaves out a portion. The sample holds some 390,000 clones, about 87% seen once. The specimen sequenced was peripheral blood. The chain joins TRBV10-2 to TRBJ1-5, with D unresolved. This clonotype was obtained from a woman between 55 and 75 years old with COVID-19, enrolled during active disease. Here the CDR3 DNA reads TGCGCCAGCAGCCCCGCGGGCCTCAATCAGCCCCAGCATTTT. Protein: CASSPAGLNQPQHF.